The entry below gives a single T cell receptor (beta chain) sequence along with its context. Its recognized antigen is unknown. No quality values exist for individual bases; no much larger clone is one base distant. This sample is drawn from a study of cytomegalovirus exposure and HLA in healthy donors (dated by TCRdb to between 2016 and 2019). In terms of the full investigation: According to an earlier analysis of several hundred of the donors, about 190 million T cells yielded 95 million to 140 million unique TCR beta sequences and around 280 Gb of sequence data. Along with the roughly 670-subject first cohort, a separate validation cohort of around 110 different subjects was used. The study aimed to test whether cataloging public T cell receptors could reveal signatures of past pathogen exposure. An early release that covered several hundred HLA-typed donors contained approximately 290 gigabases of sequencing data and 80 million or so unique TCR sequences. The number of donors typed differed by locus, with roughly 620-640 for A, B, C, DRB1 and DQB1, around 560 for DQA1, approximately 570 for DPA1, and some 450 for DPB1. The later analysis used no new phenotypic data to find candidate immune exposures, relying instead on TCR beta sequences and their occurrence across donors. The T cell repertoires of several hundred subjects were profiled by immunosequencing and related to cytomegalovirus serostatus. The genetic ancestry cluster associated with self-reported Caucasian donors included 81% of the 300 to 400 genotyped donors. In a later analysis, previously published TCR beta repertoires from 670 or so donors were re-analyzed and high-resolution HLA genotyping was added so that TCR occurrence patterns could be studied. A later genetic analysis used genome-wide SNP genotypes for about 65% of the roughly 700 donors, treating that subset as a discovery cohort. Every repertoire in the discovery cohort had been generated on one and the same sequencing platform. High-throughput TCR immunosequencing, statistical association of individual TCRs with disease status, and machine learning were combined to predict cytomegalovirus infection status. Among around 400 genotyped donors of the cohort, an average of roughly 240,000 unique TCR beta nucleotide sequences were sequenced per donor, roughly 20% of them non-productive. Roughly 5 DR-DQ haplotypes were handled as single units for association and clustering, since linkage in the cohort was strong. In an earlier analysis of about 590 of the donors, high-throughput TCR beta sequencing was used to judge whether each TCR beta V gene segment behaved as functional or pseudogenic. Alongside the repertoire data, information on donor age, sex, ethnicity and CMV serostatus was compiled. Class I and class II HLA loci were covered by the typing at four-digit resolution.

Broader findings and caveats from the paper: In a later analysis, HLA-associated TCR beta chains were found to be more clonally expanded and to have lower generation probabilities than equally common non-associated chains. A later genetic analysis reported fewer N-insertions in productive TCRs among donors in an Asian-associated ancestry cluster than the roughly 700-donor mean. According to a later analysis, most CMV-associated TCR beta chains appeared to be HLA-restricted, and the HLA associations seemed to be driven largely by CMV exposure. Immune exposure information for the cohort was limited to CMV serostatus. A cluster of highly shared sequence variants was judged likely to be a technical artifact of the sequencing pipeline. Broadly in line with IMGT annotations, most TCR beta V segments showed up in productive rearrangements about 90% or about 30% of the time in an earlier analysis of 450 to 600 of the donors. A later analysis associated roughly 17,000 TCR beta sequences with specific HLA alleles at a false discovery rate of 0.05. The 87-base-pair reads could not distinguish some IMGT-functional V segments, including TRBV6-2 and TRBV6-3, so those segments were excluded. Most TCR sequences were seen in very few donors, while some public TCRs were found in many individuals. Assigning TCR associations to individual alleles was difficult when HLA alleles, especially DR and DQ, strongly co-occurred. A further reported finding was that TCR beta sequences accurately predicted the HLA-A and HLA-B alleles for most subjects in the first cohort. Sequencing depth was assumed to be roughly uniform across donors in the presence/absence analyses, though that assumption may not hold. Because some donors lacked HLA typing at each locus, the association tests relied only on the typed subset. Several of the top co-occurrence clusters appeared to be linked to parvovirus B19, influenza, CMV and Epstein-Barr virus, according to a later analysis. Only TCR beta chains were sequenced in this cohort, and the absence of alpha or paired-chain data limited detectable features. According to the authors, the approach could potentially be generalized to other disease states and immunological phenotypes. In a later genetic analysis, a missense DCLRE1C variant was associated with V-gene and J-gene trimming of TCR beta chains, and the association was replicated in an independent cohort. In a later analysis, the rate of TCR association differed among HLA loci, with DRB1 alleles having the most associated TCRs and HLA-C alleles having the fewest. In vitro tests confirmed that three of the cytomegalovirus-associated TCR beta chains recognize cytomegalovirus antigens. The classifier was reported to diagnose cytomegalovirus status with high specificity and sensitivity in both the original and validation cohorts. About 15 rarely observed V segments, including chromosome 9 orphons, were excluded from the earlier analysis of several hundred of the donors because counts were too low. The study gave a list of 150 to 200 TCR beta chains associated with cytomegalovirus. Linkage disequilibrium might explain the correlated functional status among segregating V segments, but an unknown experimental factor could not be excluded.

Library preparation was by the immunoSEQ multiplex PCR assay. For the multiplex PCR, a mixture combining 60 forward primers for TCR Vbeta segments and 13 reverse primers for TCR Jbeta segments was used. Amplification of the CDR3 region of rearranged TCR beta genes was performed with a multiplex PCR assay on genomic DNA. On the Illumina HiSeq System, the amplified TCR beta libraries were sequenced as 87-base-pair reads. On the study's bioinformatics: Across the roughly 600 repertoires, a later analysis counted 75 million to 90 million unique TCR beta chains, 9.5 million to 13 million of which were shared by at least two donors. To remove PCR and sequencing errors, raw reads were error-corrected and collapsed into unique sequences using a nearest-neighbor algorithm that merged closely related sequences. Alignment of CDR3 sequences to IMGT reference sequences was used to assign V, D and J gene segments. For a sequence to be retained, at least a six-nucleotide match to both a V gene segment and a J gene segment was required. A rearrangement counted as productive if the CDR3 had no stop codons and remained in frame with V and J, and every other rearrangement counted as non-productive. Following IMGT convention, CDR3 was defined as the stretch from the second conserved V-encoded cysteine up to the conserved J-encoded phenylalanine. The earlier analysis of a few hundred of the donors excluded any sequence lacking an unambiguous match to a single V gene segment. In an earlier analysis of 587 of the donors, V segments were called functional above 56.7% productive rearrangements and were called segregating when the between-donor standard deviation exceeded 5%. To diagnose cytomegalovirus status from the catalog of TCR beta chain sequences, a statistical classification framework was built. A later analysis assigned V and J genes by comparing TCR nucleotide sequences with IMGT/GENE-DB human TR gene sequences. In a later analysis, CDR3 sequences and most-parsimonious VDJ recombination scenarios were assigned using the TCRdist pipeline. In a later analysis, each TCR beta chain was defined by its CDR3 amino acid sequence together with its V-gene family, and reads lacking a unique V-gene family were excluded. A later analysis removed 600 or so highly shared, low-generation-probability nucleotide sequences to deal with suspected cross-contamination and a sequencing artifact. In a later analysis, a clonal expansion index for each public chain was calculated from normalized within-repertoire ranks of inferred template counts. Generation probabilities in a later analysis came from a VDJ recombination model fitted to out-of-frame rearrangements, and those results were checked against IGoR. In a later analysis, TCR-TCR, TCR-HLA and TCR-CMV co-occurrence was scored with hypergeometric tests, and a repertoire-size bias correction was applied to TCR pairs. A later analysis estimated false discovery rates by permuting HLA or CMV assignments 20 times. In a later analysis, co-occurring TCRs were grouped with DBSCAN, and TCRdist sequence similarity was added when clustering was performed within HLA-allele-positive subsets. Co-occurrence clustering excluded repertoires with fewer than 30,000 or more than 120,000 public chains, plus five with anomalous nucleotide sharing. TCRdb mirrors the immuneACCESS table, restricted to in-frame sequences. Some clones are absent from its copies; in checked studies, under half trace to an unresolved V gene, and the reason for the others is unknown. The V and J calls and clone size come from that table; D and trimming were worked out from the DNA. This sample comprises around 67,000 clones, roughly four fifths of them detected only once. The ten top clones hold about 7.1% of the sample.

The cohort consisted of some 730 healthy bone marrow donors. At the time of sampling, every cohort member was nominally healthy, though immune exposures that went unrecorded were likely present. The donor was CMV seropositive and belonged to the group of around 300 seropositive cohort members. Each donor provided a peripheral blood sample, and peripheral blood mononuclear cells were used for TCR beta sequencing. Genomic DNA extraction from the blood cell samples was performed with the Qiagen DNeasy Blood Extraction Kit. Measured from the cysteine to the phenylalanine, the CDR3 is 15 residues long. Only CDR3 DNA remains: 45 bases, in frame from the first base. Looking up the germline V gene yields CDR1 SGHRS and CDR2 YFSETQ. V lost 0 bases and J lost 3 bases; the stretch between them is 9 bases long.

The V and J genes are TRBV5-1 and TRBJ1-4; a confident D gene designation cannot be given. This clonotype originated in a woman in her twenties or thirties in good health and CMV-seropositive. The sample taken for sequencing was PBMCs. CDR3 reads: CASSLAITANEKLFF. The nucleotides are TGCGCCAGCAGCTTGGCGATAACGGCTAATGAAAAACTGTTTTTT.